This TCR beta chain was captured in a study of T cells expressing NK-cell markers. At the level of the study: Most of the eight sequenced donors tested HCMV-seropositive; one tested seronegative.

As concerns this clonotype: The target antigen is unknown.

General study results and limits: The study did not resolve the HCMV specificity of expanded NKG2C+ T cell clones.

TCRdb reprocessed the 5' RACE reads and keeps a single row for each CDR3 protein, giving no DNA. Its table records about 260,000 distinct CDR3 sequences. The CDR3 spans 15 residues. Germline CDR1 reads SGHDT; CDR2 reads YYEEEE. The source is a woman aged 18-70 years in good health. The sequenced material came from blood T cells: a sorted CD56 or NKG2C T cell subset, CD4+ or CD8+ T cells, or bulk PBMC T cells (not recorded which). V and J are TRBV5-6 and TRBJ2-1; TCRdb's assignment of TRBD2 cannot be checked, as there is no DNA. The CDR3 sequence is CASSTTSGTYNEQFF. Full variable domain (missing parts from reference TRBV5-6 and TRBJ2-1): DAGVTQSPTHLIKTRGQQVTLRCSPKSGHDTVSWYQQALGQGPQFIFQYYEEEERQRGNFPDRFSGHQFPNYSSELNVNALLLGDSALYLCASSTTSGTYNEQFFGPGTRLTVL.